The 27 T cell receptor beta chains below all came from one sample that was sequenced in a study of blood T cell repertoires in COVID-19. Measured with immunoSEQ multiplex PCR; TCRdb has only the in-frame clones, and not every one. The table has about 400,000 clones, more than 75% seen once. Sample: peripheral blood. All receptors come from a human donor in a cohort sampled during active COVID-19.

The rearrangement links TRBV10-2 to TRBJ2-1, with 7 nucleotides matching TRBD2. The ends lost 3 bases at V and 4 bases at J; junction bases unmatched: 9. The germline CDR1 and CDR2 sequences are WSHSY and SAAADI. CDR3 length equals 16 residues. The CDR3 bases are TGCGCCAGCAGTGATACAGCGGGGTGGGTATACAATGAGCAGTTCTTC. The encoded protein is CASSDTAGWVYNEQFF.

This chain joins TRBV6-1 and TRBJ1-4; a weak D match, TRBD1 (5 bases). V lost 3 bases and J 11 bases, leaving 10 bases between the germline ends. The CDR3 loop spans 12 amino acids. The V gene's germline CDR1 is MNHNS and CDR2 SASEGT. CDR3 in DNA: TGTGCCAGCAGTGATGGGGGGAGGAAACTGTTTTTT. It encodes CASSDGGRKLFF.

CDR3 sequence reads: CASSLVVSDPGYTF. CDR3 nucleotides: TGTGCCAGCAGCTTAGTAGTATCTGATCCGGGCTACACCTTC. The V and J genes are TRBV7-9 and TRBJ1-2, with D hard to call. The CDR3 has 14 amino acids. The V end was cut by 1 base, the J end by 8 bases, with 14 bases between. In germline, CDR1 is SEHNR, CDR2 FQNEAQ (reference sequence).

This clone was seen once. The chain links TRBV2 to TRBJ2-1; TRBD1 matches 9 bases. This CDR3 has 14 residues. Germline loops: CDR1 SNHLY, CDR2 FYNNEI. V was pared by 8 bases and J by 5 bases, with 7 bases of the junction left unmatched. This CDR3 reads CASRSRTGDNEQFF. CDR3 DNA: TGTGCCAGCCGTTCTCGGACAGGGGACAATGAGCAGTTCTTC.

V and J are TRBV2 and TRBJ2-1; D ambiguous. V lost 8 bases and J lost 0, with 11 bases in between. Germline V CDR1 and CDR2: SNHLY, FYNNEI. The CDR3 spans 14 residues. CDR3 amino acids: CASGEISSYNEQFF. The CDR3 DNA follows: TGTGCCAGCGGAGAAATCAGCTCCTACAATGAGCAGTTCTTC.

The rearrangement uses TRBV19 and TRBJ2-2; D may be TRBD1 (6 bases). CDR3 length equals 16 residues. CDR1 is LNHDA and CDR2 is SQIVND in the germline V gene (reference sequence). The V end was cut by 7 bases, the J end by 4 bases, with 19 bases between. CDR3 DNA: TGTGCCAGTAAATTGGTTCAGGGGCTTACCACCGGGGAGCTGTTTTTT. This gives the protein CASKLVQGLTTGELFF.

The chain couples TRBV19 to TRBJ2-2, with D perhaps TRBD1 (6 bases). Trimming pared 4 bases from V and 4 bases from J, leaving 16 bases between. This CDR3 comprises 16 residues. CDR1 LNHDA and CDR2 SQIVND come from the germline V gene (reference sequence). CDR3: CASSTLQGGATGELFF. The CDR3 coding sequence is TGTGCCAGTAGTACCCTACAGGGTGGGGCCACCGGGGAGCTGTTTTTT.

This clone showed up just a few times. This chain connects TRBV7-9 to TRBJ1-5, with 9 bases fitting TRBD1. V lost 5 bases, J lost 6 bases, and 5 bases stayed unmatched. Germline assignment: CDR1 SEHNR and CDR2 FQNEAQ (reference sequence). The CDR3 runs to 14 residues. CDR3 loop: CASSPGTGLQPQHF. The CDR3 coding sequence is TGTGCCAGCAGCCCCGGGACAGGGCTTCAGCCCCAGCATTTT.

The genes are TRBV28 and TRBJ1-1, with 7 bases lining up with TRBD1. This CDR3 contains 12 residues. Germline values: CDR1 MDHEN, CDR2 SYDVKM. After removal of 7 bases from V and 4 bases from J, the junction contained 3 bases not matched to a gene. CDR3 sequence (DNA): TGTGCCAGCATGGGACAGCCCACTGAAGCTTTCTTT. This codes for CASMGQPTEAFF.

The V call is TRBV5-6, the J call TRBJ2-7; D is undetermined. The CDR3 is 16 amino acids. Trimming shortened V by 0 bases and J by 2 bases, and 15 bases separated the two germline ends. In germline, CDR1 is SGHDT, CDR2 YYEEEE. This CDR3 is CASSLVSREYPYEQYF. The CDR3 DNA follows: TGTGCCAGCAGCTTGGTCTCTCGAGAGTACCCCTACGAGCAGTACTTC.

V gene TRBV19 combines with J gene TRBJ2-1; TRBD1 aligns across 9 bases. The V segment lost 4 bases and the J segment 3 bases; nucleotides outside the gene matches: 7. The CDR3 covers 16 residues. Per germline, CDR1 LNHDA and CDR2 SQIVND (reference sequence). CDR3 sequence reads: CASSRPGTGNYNEQFF. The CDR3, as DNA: TGTGCCAGTAGTAGACCCGGGACAGGGAACTACAATGAGCAGTTCTTC.

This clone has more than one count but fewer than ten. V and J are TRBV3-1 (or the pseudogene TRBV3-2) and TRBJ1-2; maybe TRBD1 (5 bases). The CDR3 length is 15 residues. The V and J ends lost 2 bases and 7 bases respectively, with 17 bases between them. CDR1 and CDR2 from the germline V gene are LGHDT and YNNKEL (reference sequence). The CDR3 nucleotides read TGTGCCAGCAGCCAATTGGGGGGTAAGGAGGGTGGCTACACCTTC. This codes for CASSQLGGKEGGYTF.

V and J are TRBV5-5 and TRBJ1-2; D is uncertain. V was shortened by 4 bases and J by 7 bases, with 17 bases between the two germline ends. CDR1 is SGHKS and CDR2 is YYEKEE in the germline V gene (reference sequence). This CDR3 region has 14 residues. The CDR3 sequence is CASSPAGALGGYTF. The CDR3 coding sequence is TGTGCCAGCAGCCCCGCCGGAGCTTTGGGTGGCTACACCTTC.

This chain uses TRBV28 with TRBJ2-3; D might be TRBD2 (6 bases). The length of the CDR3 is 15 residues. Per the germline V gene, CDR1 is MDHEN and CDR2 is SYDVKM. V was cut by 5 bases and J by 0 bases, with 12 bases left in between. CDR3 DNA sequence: TGTGCCAGCAGTCAAGCGGGTCCTAGCACAGATACGCAGTATTTT. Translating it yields CASSQAGPSTDTQYF.

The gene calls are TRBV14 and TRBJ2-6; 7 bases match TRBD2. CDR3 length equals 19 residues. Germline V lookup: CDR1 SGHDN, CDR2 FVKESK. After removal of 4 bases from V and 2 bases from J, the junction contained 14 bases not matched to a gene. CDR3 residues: CASSPTWGGSGTGANVLTF. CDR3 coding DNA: TGTGCCAGCAGCCCCACATGGGGGGGATCGGGGACTGGGGCCAACGTCCTGACTTTC.

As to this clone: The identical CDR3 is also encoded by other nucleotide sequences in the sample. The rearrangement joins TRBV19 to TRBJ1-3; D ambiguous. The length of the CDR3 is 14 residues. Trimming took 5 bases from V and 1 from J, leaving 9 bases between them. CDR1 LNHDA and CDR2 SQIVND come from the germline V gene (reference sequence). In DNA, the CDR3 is TGTGCCAGTAGTCTCGGGTCATCTGGAAACACCATATATTTT. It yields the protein CASSLGSSGNTIYF.

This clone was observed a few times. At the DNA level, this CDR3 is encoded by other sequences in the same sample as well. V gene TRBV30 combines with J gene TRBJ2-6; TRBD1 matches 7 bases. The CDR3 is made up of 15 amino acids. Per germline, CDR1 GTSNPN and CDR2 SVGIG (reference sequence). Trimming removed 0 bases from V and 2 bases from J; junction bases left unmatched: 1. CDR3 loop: CAWSVGGAGANVLTF. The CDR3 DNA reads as TGTGCCTGGAGTGTAGGGGGCGCTGGGGCCAACGTCCTGACTTTC. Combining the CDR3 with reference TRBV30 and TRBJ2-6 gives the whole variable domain SQTIHQWPATLVQPVGSPLSLECTVEGTSNPNLYWYRQAAGRGLQLLFYSVGIGQISSEVPQNLSASRPQDRQFILSSKKLLLSDSGFYLCAWSVGGAGANVLTFGAGSRLTVL.

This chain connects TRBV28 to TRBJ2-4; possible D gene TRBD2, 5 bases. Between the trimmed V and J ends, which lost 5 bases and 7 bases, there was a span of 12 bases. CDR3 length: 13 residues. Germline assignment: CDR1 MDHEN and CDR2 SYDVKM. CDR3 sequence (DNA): TGTGCCAGCAGTCCCGGGGTCGGGAACATTCAGTACTTC. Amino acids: CASSPGVGNIQYF.

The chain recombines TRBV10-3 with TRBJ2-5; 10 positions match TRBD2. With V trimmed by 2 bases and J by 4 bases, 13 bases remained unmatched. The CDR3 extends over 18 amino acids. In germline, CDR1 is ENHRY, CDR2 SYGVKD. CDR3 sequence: CAISEERGSGRAGETQYF. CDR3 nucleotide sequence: TGTGCCATCAGTGAGGAGCGCGGAAGCGGGAGGGCCGGAGAGACCCAGTACTTC.

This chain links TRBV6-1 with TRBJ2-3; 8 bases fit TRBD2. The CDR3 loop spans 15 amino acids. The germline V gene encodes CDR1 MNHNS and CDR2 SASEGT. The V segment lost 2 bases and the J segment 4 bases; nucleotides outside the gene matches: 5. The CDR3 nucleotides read TGTGCCAGCAGTGAACTAGCGGGCCGCGCAGATACGCAGTATTTT. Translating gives CASSELAGRADTQYF.

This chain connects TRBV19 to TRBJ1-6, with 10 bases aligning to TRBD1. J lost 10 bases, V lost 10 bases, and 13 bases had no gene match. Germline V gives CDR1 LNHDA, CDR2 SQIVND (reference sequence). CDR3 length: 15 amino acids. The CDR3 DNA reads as TGTGCCACCGCATCCGGGACAGGGGCAGGGTCACCCCTCCACTTT. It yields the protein CATASGTGAGSPLHF.

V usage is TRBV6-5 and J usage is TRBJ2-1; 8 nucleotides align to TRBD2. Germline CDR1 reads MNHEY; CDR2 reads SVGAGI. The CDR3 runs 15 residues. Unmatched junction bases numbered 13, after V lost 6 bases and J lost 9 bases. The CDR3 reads CASSASAGVYFEQFF. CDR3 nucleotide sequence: TGTGCCAGCAGCGCTTCAGCGGGAGTTTATTTTGAGCAGTTCTTC.

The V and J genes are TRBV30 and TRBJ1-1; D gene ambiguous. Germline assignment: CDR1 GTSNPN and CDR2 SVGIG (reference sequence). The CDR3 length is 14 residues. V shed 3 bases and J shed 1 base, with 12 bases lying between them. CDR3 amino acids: CAWRAAPWNTEAFF. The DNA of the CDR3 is TGTGCCTGGAGGGCCGCTCCTTGGAACACTGAAGCTTTCTTT.

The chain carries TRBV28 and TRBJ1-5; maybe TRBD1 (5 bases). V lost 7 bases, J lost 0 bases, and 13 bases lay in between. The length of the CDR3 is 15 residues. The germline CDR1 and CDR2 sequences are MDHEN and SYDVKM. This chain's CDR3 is CASMKGPYSNQPQHF. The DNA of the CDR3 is TGTGCCAGCATGAAGGGGCCGTATAGCAATCAGCCCCAGCATTTT.

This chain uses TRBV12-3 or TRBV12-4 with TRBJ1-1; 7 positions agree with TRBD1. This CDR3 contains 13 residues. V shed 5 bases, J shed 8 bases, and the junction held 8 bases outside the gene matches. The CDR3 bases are TGTGCCAGCAGTCCCACAGGGGCCGGCGAAGCTTTCTTT. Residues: CASSPTGAGEAFF.

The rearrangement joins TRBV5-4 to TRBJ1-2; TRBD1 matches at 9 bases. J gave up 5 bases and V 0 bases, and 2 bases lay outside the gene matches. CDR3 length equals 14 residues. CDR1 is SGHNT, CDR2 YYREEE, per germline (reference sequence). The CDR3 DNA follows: TGTGCCAGCAGCTTGGCCGGGACAGGGTATGGCTACACCTTC. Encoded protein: CASSLAGTGYGYTF.

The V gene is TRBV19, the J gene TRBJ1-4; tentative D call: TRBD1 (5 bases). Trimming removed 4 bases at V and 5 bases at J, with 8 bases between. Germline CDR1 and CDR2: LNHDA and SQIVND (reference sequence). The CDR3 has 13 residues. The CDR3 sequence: CASSRRQNEKLFF. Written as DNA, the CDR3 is TGTGCCAGTAGTAGAAGACAGAATGAAAAACTGTTTTTT.